One T cell receptor beta chain is described in this entry. This sample was taken from a study of blood T cell repertoires in COVID-19. Study information: Some COVID-19 samples were acute and others convalescent; all came from the United States, Italy and Spain. PBMCs, B-cell-depleted T cells, or T cells provided the cDNA or gDNA that made up the material.

From germline, CDR1 is SSHAT and CDR2 FNYEAQ (reference sequence). V gave up 0 bases and J gave up 7 bases, with 13 bases separating them. The CDR3 contains 15 residues. Per the study methods: Amplifying reference gene primers gave estimates of nucleated cell counts. Data came from immunoSEQ multiplex PCR; TCRdb stores just in-frame clones and leaves some out. That table gives V, J and clone size, and the DNA gave D and trimming. The sample has about 56,000 clones, less than 90% seen once. Source material: peripheral blood. This chain links TRBV7-7 with TRBJ2-1; TRBD1 is a possible D gene (5 bases). The origin of this receptor is an elderly woman with acute or convalescent COVID-19. Written as DNA, the CDR3 is TGTGCCAGCAGCTTAGCTTGGGGCCCCCGGAATGAGCAGTTCTTC. Translating gives CASSLAWGPRNEQFF.